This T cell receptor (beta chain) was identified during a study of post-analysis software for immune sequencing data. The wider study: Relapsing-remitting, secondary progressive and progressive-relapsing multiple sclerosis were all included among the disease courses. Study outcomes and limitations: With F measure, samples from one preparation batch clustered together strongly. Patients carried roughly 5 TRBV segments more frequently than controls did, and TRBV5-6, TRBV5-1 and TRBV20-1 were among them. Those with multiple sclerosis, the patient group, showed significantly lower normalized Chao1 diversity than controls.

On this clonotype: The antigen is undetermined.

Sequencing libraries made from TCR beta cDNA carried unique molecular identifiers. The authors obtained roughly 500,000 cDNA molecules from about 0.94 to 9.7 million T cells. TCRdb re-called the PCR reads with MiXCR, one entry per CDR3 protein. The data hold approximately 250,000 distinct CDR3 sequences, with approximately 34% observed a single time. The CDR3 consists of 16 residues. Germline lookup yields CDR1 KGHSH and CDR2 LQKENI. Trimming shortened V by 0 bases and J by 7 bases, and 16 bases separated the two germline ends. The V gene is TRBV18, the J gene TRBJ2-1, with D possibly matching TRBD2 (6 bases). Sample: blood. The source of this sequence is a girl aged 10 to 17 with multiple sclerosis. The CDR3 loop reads CASSPPEDPAGNEQFF. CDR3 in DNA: TGTGCCAGCTCACCACCTGAGGATCCCGCGGGGAATGAGCAGTTCTTC.